The source of this T cell receptor beta chain is a study of blood T cell repertoires in COVID-19 (dated by TCRdb to the early 2020s). Study-wide context: Collaborator samples came from the United States, Italy and Spain and covered acute and convalescent phases of COVID-19. The material from the prospective study consisted of cDNA or gDNA derived from T cells, B-cell-depleted T cells, or PBMCs. Subjects who had been exposed to COVID-19, were actively infected with it, or had recovered from it provided the deeply sampled blood TCRbeta repertoires that made up the dataset. Where available, HLA class I and class II types were obtained from metadata supplied by the sample provider rather than from assay-based typing. A de-identified subject ID, COVID-19 status, age in years and sex were almost always included in the sample metadata. The repertoires were released in a freely available public database meant as a resource for research on the immune response to SARS-CoV-2. Samples came from the ongoing ImmuneRACE study (first 160 participants) plus 1,254 subjects from 6 global collaborators.

About this clone: This receptor's antigen is unknown. No base quality information exists; no much larger clone differs at one position.

The immunoSEQ Assay, a bias-controlled multiplex PCR, was used to amplify TCRbeta CDR3 regions from genomic DNA. The paper's processing steps were these. Within the assay, amplification of reference gene primers was used to estimate how many nucleated cells each sample contained. To quantify the absolute abundance of each unique TCRbeta CDR3 rearrangement, sequence reads were collapsed and filtered. For each sample, productive Simpson clonality was calculated as the square root of Simpson's diversity index across productive rearrangements. TCRdb retrieved this table from immuneACCESS and kept in-frame rearrangements only. Not all clones are present; in checked studies, unresolved V genes account for under half, and no reason is known for the remainder. The V and J calls and clone size were taken over from that table, and D and trimming were inferred from the DNA. The sample table holds 55,000 to 80,000 clones, of which around 86% were seen once. The top ten clonotypes cover under 1.3% of the sample.

The germline V gene (reference sequence) provides CDR1 LNHDA and CDR2 SQIVND. Trimmed from V: 2 bases; trimmed from J: 3 bases; junction bases lacking a gene match: 3. The CDR3, from cysteine to phenylalanine, totals 15 residues. This entry keeps only the CDR3 DNA: 45 bases, framed from base 1. Findings and caveats that apply to the study as a whole: Clinical and demographic metadata were provided uncurated, with the amount varying by source and participant.

Whole blood was collected in K2EDTA tubes by collaborating institutions according to the institutions' own protocols. For TCRbeta analysis, collaborator samples were shipped as frozen whole blood, as isolated PBMCs, or as DNA extracted from either sample type. Sequencing was carried out using peripheral blood. This TCR came from a man aged 65 to 85 with acute or convalescent COVID-19. The chain was built from TRBV19 and TRBJ2-7; the junction holds 11 bases that match TRBD1. The CDR3 corresponds to CASSIKGQGVYEQYF. The base sequence is TGTGCCAGTAGTATAAAGGGACAGGGGGTCTACGAGCAGTACTTC.